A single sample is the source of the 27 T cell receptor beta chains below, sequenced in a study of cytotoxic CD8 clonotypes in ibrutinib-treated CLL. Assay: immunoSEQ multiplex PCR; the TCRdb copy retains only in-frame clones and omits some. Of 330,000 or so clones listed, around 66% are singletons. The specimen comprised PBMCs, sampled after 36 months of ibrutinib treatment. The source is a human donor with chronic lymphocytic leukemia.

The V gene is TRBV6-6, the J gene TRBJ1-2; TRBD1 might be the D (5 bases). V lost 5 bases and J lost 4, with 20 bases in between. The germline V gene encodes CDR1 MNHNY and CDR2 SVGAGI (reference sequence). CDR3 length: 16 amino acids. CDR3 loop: CASSRDFPASLYGYTF. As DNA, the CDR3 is TGTGCCAGCAGTAGGGACTTCCCCGCCTCCCTCTATGGCTACACCTTC.

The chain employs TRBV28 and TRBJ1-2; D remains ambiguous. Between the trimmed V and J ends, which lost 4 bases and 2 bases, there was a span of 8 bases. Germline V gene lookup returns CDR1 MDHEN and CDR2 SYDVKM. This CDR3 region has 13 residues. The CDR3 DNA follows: TGTGCCAGCAGTTCTCCGGGGAACTATGGCTACACCTTC. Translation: CASSSPGNYGYTF.

CDR3 bases: TGTGCCAGCAGCTTAGGGAGGGATTATAGCAATCAGCCCCAGCATTTT. The encoded protein is CASSLGRDYSNQPQHF. The V gene is TRBV7-8, the J gene TRBJ1-5; no definite D call. This CDR3 is built from 16 residues. V lost 1 base to trimming and J lost 0 bases, with 10 bases between them. CDR1 and CDR2 (germline): SGHVS, FQNEAQ.

The CDR3 protein is CASTGTGSLFF. The CDR3 nucleotides are TGTGCCAGCACGGGGACAGGTAGTCTGTTCTTC. The chain uses TRBV6-1 and TRBJ2-1, with TRBD1 matching 8 bases. With 7 bases clipped from V and 15 bases from J, the junction kept 8 bases outside the gene matches. This CDR3 spans 11 amino acids. The germline V gene encodes CDR1 MNHNS and CDR2 SASEGT.

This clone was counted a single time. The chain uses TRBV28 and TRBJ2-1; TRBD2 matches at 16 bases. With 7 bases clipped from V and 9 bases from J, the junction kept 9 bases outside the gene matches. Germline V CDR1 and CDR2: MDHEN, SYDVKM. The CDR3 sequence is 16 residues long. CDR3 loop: CASTRRGLAGGVEQFF. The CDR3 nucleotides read TGTGCCAGCACGAGGAGGGGACTAGCGGGAGGGGTTGAGCAGTTCTTC.

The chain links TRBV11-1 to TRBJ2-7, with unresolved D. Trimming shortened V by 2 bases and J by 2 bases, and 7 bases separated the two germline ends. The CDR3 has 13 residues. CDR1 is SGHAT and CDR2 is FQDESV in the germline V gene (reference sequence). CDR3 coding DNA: TGTGCCAGCAGCTTAATATTAGCCTACGAGCAGTACTTC. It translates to CASSLILAYEQYF.

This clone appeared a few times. CDR3 sequence reads: CAWGLGHGSVLSPLHF. The CDR3 nucleotides are TGTGCCTGGGGGCTGGGACACGGGTCAGTTTTGTCACCCCTCCACTTT. The chain is built from TRBV5-4 and TRBJ1-6, with D possibly being TRBD1 (6 bases). The ends were cut back, 10 bases at V and 10 bases at J, with 27 bases in the middle. The CDR3 consists of 16 residues. Germline assignment: CDR1 SGHNT and CDR2 YYREEE (reference sequence).

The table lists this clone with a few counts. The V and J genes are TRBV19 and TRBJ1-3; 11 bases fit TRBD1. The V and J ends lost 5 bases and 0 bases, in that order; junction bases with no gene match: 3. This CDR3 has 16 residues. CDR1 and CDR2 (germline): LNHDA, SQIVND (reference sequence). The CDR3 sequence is CASSPDRGPSGNTIYF. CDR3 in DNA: TGTGCCAGTAGTCCGGACAGGGGGCCCTCTGGAAACACCATATATTTT.

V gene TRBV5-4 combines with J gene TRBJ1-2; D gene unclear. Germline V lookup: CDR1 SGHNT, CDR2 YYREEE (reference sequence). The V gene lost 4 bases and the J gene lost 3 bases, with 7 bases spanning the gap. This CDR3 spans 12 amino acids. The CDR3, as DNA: TGTGCCAGCAGCCTGCAGTACTATGGCTACACCTTC. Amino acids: CASSLQYYGYTF.

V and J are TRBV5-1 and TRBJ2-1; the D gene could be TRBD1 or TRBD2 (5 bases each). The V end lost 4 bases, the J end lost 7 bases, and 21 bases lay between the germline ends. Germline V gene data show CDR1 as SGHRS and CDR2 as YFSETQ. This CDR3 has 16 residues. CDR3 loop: CASSARDQSIRNEQFF. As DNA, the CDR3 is TGCGCCAGCAGCGCCCGGGACCAGTCGATCCGGAATGAGCAGTTCTTC.

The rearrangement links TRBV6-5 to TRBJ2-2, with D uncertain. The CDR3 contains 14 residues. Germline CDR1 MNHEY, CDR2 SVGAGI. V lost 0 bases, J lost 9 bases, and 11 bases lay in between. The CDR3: CASSYSIQTRELFF. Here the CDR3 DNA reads TGTGCCAGCAGTTACTCGATTCAGACCCGGGAGCTGTTTTTT.

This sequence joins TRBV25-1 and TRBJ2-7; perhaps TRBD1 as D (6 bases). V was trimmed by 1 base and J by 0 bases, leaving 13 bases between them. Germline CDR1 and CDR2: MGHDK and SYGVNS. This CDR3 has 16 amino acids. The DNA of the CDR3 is TGTGCCAGCAGTGAATTCGGGCAGGGGAACTCCTACGAGCAGTACTTC. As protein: CASSEFGQGNSYEQYF.

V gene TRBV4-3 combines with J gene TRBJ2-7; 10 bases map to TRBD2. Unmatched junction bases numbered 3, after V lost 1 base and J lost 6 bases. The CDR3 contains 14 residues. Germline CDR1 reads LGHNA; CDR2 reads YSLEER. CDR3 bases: TGCGCCAGCAGCCAAGCACTAGCGGGAATCGAGCAGTACTTC. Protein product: CASSQALAGIEQYF.

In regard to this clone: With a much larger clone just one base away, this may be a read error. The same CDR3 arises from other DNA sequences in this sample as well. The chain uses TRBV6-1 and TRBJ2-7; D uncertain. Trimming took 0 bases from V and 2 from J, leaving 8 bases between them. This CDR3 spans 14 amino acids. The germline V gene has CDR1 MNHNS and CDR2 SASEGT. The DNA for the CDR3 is TGTGCCAGCAGTGAAGCGGGTAGAACCTACGAGCAGTACTTC. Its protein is CASSEAGRTYEQYF.

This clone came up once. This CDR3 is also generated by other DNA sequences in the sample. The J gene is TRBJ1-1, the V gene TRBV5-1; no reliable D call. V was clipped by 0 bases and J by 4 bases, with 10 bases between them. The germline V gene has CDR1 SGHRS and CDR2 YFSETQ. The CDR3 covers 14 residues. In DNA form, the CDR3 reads TGCGCCAGCAGCTTGGGGGGATTTGGCACTGAAGCTTTCTTT. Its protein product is CASSLGGFGTEAFF.

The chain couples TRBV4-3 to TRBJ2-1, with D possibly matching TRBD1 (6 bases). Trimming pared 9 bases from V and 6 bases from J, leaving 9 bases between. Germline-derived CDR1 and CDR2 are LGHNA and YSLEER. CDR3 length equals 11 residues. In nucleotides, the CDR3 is TGCGCCAGTTTGGACAGCAATGAGCAGTTCTTC. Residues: CASLDSNEQFF.

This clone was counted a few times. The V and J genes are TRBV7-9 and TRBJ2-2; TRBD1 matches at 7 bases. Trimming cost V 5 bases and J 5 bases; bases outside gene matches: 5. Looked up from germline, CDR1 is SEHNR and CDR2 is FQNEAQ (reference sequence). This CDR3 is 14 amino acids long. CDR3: CASSLTGPTGELFF. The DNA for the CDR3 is TGTGCCAGCAGCCTGACAGGGCCTACCGGGGAGCTGTTTTTT.

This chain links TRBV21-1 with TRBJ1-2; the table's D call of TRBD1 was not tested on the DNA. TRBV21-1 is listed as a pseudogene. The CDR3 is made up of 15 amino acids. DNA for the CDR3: TGTGCCAGCAGCCCCTACAAGACAGGGCACGATGGCTACACCTTC. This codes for CASSPYKTGHDGYTF.

CDR3 in DNA: TGTGCCAGTTCAACAGGGGGAACGACCATATATTTT. Its protein is CASSTGGTTIYF. V gene TRBV28 combines with J gene TRBJ1-3; 8 bases map to TRBD1. This CDR3 is built from 12 residues. Per the germline V gene, CDR1 is MDHEN and CDR2 is SYDVKM. V trimming: 9 bases; J trimming: 10 bases; junction bases outside the gene matches: 8.

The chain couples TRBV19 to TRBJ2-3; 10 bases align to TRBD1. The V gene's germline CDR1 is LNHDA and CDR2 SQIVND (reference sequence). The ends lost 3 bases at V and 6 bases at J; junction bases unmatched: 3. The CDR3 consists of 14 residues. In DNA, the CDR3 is TGTGCCAGTAGTATCCGGACAGGGGGTGATACGCAGTATTTT. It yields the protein CASSIRTGGDTQYF.

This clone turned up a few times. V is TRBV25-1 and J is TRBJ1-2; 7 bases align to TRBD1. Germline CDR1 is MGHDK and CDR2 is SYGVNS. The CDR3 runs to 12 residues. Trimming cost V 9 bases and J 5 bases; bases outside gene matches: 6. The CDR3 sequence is CASWDRLYGYTF. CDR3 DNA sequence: TGTGCCAGTTGGGACAGATTATATGGCTACACCTTC.

Here the CDR3 reads CATSGPGQPYEQYF. The CDR3 nucleotides read TGTGCCACCAGCGGACCGGGACAGCCGTACGAGCAGTACTTC. The genes are TRBV15 and TRBJ2-7; 7 bases match TRBD1. This CDR3 is built from 14 residues. CDR1 LNHNV and CDR2 YYDKDF come from the germline V gene (reference sequence). V lost 5 bases and J lost 4; bases outside the gene matches: 8.

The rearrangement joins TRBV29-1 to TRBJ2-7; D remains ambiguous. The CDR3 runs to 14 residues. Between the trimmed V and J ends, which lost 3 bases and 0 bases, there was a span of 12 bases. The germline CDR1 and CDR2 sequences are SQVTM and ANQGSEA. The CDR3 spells CSVEVISTSYEQYF. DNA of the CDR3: TGCAGCGTTGAGGTCATCTCGACCTCCTACGAGCAGTACTTC.

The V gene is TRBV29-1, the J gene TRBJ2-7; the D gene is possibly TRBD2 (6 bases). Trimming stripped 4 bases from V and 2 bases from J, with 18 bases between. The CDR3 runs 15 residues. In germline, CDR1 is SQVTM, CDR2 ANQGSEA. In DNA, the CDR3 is TGCAGCGTTGGAAGCTCGGTGGGCGGGACCTACGAGCAGTACTTC. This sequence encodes CSVGSSVGGTYEQYF.

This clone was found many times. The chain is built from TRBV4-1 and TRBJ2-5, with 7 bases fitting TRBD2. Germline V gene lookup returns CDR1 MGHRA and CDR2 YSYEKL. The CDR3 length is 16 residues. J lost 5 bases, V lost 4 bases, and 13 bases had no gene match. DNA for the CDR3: TGCGCCAGCAGCCCCGAGGAAGGCGGGGGAAGCGAGACCCAGTACTTC. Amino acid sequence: CASSPEEGGGSETQYF.

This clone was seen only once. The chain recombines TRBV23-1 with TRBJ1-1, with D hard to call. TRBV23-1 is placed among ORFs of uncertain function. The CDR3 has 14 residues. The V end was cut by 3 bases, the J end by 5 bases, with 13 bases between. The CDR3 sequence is CASSHGEKGTEAFF. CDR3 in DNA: TGCGCCAGCAGTCATGGAGAGAAAGGGACTGAAGCTTTCTTT.

The CDR3 nucleotides read TGCGCCAGCAGCTTGGAGGCCCGCAACACTGAAGCTTTCTTT. Translating gives CASSLEARNTEAFF. The J gene is TRBJ1-1, the V gene TRBV5-1; D is ambiguous. CDR3 length: 14 residues. V lost 0 bases and J lost 2, with 8 bases in between. Per the germline V gene, CDR1 is SGHRS and CDR2 is YFSETQ.